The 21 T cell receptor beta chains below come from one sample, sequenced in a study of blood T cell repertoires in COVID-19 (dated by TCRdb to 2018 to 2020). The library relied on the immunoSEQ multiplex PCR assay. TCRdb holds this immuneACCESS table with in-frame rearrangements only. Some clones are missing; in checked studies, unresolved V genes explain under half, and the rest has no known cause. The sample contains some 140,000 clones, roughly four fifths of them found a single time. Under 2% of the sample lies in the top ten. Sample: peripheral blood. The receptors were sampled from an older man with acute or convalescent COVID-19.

The CDR3 sequence: CASSWMTGLNTEAFF. The CDR3 DNA sequence: TGTGCCAGCAGCTGGATGACAGGGTTGAACACTGAAGCTTTCTTT. The chain combines TRBV5-4 with TRBJ1-1; 7 nucleotides agree with TRBD1. The CDR3 has 15 amino acids. Germline V lookup: CDR1 SGHNT, CDR2 YYREEE (reference sequence). V was clipped by 3 bases and J by 0 bases; unmatched bases: 5.

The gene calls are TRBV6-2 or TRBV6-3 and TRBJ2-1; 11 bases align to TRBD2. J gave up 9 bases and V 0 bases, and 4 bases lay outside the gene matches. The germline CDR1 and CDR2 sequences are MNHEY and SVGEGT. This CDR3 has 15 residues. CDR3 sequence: CASSYSSGGAIEQFF. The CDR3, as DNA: TGTGCCAGCAGTTACTCTAGCGGGGGGGCTATTGAGCAGTTCTTC.

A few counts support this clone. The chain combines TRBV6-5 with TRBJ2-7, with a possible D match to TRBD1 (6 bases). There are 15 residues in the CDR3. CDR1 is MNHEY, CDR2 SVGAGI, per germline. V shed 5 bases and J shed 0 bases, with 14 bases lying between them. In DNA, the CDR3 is TGTGCCAGCAGTATCGGGACACCGCCCTCCTACGAGCAGTACGTC. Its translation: CASSIGTPPSYEQYV.

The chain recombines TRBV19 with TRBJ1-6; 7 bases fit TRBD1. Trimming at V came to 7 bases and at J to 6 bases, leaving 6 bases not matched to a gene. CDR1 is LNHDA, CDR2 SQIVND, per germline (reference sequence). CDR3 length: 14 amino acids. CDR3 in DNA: TGTGCCAGTACTCCGACAGGGATTAATTCACCCCTCCACTTT. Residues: CASTPTGINSPLHF.

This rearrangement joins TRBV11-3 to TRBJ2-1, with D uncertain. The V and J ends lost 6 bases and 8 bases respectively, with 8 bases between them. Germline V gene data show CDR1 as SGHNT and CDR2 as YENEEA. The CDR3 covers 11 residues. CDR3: CASRQIDEQFF. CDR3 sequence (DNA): TGTGCCAGCAGACAGATAGATGAGCAGTTCTTC.

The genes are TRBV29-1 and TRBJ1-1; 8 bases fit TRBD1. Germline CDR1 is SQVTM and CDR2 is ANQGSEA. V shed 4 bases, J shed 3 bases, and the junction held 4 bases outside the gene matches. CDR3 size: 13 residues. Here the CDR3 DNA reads TGCAGCGTTGGGGGACAGGTCGACACTGAAGCTTTCTTT. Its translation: CSVGGQVDTEAFF.

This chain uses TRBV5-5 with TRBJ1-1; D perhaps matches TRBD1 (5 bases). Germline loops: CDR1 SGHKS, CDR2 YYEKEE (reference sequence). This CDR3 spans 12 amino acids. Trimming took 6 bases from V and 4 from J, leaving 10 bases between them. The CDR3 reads CASIRGGTEAFF. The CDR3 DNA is TGTGCCAGCATTAGGGGTGGCACTGAAGCTTTCTTT.

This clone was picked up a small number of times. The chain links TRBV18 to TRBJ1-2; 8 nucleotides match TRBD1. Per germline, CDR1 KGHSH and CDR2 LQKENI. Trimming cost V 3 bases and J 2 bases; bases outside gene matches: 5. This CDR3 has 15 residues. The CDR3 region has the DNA TGTGCCAGCTCACCGTCTCGGACAGGGAACTATGGCTACACCTTC. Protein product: CASSPSRTGNYGYTF. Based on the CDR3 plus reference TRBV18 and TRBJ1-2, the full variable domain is NAGVMQNPRHLVRRRGQEARLRCSPMKGHSHVYWYRQLPEEGLKFMVYLQKENIIDESGMPKERFSAEFPKEGPSILRIQQVVRGDSAAYFCASSPSRTGNYGYTFGSGTRLTVV.

CDR3 DNA: TGTGCCAGCAGTTCACAGAGCTACAATGAGCAGTTCTTC. Encoded protein: CASSSQSYNEQFF. The chain employs TRBV6-5 and TRBJ2-1, with D uncertain. Germline V gives CDR1 MNHEY, CDR2 SVGAGI. The CDR3 has 13 residues. V lost 4 bases and J 3 bases, leaving 7 bases between the germline ends.

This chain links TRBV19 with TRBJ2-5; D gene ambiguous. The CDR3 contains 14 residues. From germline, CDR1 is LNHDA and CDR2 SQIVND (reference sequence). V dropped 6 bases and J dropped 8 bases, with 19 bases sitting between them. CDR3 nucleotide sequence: TGTGCCAGTAGCCCTCTCCTCCCTGGTAGCACCCAGTACTTC. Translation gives CASSPLLPGSTQYF. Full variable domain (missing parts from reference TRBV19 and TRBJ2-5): DGGITQSPKYLFRKEGQNVTLSCEQNLNHDAMYWYRQDPGQGLRLIYYSQIVNDFQKGDIAEGYSVSREKKESFPLTVTSAQKNPTAFYLCASSPLLPGSTQYFGPGTRLLVL.

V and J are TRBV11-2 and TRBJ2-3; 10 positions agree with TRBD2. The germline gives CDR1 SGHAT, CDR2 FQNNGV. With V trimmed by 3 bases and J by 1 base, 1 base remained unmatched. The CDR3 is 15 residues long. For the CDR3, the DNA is TGTGCCAGCAGCTTTGGGACTAGCGGCACAGATACGCAGTATTTT. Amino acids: CASSFGTSGTDTQYF.

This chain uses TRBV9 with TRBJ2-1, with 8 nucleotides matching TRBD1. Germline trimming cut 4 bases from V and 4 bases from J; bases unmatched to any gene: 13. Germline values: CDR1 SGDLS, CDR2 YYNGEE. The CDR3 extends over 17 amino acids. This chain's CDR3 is CASSWTGNRRGYNEQFF. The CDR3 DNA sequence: TGTGCCAGCAGCTGGACAGGGAATAGAAGGGGGTACAATGAGCAGTTCTTC.

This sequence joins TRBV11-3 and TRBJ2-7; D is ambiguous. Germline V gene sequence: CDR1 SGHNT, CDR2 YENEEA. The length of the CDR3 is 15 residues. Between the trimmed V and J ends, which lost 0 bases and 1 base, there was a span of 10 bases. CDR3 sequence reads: CASSLDSDWSYEQYF. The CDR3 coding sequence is TGTGCCAGCAGCTTAGATTCCGACTGGTCCTACGAGCAGTACTTC.

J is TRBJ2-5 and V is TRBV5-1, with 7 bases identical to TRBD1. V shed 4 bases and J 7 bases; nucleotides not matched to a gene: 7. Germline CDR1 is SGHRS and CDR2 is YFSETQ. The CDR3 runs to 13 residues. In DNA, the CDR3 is TGCGCCAGCAGCCCAGACAGGGAAGGGACCCAGTACTTC. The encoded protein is CASSPDREGTQYF.

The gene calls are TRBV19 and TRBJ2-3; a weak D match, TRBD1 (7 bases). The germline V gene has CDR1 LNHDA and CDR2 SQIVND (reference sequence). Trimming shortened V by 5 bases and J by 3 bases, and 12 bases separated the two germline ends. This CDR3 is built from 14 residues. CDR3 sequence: CASSARGATDTQYF. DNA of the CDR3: TGTGCCAGTAGTGCCAGGGGGGCGACAGATACGCAGTATTTT.

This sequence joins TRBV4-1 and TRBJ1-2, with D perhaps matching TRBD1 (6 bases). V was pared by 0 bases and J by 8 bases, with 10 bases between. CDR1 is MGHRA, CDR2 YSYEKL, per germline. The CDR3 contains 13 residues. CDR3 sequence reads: CASSQEQGRGYTF. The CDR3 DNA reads TGCGCCAGCAGCCAAGAGCAGGGGCGAGGCTACACCTTC.

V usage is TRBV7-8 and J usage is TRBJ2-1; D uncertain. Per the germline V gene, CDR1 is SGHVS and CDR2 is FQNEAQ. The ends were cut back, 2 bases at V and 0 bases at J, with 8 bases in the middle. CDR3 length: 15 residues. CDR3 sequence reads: CASSLRTYSYNEQFF. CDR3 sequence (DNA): TGTGCCAGCAGCTTACGCACATACTCCTACAATGAGCAGTTCTTC.

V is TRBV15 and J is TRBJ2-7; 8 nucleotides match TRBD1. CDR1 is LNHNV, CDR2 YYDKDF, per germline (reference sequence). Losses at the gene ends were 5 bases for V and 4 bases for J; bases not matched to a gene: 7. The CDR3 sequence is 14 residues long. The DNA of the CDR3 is TGTGCCACCAGCCCGACCGGGACAGGATACGAGCAGTACTTC. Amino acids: CATSPTGTGYEQYF.

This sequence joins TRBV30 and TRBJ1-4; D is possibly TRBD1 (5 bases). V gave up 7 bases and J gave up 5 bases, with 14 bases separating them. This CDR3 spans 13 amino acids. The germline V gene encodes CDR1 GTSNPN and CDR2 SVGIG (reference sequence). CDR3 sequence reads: CAYSPGLNEKLFF. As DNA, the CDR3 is TGTGCCTACTCGCCGGGACTAAATGAAAAACTGTTTTTT.

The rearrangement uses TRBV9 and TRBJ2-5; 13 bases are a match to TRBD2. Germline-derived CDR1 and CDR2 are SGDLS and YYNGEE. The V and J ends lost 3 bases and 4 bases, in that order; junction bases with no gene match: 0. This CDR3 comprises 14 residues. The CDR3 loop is CASSGTSGGETQYF. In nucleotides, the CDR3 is TGTGCCAGCAGCGGGACTAGCGGGGGAGAGACCCAGTACTTC.

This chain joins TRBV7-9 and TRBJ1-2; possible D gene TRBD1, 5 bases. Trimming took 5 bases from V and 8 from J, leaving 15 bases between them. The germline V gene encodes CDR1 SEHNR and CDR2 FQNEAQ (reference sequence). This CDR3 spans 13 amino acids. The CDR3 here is CASSPWNRPGYTF. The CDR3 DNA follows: TGTGCCAGCAGCCCTTGGAACAGGCCCGGCTACACCTTC.